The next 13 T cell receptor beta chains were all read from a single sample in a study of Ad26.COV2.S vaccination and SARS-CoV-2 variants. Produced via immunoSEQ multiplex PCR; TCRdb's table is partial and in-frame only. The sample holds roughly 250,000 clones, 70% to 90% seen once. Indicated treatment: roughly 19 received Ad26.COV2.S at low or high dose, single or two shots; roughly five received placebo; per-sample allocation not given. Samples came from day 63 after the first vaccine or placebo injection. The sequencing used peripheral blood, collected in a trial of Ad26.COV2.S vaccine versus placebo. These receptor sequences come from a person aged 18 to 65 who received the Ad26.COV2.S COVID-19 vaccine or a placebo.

The CDR3 here is CASSYPHGVAGESYEQYV. The CDR3 DNA is TGTGCCAGCAGTTACCCACACGGGGTAGCGGGAGAATCCTACGAGCAGTACGTC. J is TRBJ2-7 and V is TRBV6-2 or TRBV6-3, with 9 bases lining up with TRBD2. CDR1 is MNHEY, CDR2 SVGEGT, per germline. This CDR3 region has 18 residues. V lost 2 bases, J lost 1 base, and 12 bases stayed unmatched.

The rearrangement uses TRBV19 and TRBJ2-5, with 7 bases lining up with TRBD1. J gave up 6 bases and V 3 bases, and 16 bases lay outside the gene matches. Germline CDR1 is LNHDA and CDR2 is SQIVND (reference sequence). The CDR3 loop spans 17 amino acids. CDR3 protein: CASSIRPTGLGQKTQYF. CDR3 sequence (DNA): TGTGCCAGTAGTATTCGCCCGACAGGGTTGGGGCAGAAGACCCAGTACTTC.

This chain's CDR3 is CASSATWVGTNEKLFF. The CDR3 region has the DNA TGTGCCAGCAGTGCGACTTGGGTTGGGACTAATGAAAAACTGTTTTTT. This sequence joins TRBV6-1 and TRBJ1-4; unclear D gene. Trimming took 4 bases from V and 2 from J, leaving 14 bases between them. CDR1 and CDR2 (germline): MNHNS, SASEGT. The CDR3 spans 16 residues.

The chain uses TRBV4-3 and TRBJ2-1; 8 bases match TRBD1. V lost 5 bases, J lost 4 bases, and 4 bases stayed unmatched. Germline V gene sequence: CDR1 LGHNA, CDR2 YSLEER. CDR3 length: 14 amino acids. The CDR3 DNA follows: TGCGCCAGCAGCAGGGGACAGGCTTACAATGAGCAGTTCTTC. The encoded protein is CASSRGQAYNEQFF.

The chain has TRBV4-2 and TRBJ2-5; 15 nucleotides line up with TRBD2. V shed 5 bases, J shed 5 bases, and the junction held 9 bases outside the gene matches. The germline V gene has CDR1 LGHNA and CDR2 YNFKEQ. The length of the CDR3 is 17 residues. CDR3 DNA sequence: TGTGCCAGCAGCTCAAGGACTAGCGGGAGGGCCGGGGAGACCCAGTACTTC. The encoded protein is CASSSRTSGRAGETQYF.

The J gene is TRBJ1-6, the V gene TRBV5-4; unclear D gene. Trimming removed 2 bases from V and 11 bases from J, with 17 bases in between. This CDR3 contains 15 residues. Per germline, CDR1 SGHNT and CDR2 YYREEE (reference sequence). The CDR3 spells CASSLRAEGEPPLHF. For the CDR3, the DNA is TGTGCCAGCAGCTTAAGGGCAGAGGGTGAGCCACCCCTCCACTTT. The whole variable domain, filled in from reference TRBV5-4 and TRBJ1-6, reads ETGVTQSPTHLIKTRGQQVTLRCSSQSGHNTVSWYQQALGQGPQFIFQYYREEENGRGNFPPRFSGLQFPNYSSELNVNALELDDSALYLCASSLRAEGEPPLHFGNGTRLTVT.

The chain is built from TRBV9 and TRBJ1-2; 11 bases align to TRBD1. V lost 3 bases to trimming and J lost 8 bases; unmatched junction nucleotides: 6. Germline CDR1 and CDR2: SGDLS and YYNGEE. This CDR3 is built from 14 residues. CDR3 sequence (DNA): TGTGCCAGCAGCGAGGGGACAGGGGGACGCGGCTACACCTTC. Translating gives CASSEGTGGRGYTF.

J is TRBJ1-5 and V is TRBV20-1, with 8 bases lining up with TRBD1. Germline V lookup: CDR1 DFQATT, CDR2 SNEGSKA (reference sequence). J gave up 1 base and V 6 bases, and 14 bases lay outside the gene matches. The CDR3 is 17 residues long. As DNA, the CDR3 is TGCAGTGCCAGTCCCGGGACAGGAACCGTAAGCAATCAGCCCCAGCATTTT. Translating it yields CSASPGTGTVSNQPQHF.

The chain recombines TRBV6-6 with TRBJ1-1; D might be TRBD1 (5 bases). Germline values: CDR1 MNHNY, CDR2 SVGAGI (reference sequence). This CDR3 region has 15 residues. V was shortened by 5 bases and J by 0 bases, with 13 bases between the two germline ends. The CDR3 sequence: CASSKPQDMNTEAFF. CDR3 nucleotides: TGTGCCAGCAGTAAGCCACAGGACATGAACACTGAAGCTTTCTTT.

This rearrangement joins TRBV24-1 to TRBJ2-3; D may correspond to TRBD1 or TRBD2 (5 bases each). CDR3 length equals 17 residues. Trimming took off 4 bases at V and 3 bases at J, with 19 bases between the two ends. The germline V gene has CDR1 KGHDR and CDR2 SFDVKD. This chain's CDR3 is CATSDPDWGRGTDTQYF. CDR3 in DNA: TGTGCCACCAGTGACCCGGACTGGGGACGAGGTACAGATACGCAGTATTTT.

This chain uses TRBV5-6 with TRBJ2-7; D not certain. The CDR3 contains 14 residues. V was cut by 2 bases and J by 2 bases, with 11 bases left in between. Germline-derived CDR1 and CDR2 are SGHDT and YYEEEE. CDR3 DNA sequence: TGTGCCAGCAGCTTCTGGCCCCCCGCCTACGAGCAGTACGTC. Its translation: CASSFWPPAYEQYV.

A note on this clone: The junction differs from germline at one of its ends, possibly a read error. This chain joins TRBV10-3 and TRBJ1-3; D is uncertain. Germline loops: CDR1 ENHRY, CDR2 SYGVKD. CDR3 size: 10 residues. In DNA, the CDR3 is TGTGCCATCAGTGAAAGGGTTAGGGATTTT. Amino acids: CAISERVRDF.

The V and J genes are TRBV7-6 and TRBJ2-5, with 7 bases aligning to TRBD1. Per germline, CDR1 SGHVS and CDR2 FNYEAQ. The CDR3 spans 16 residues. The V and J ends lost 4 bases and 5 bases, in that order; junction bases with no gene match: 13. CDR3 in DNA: TGTGCCAGCAGCTGGTCGAGGACAGGCGGCGGTGAGACCCAGTACTTC. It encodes CASSWSRTGGGETQYF.